This is a list of T cell receptor beta chains from one sample in a study of identical twins. Each CDR3 protein is one row after TCRdb ran MiXCR on the 5' RACE reads. The sample records 1,800,000 or so distinct CDR3 sequences, about 32% being singletons. The sample was cord blood. Every receptor here comes from a newborn girl in good health. The conserved cysteine and the conserved F or W are not part of the CDR3 here.

ASSLSIGLQQY,TRBV28,TRBJ2-7
SVGLAAYNEQF,TRBV29-1,TRBJ2-1
ASSEIYGLSYEQY,TRBV5-8,TRBJ2-7
ASSNSGQGETQY,TRBV12-3/TRBV12-4,TRBJ2-5
SAYGTGNTIY,TRBV20-1,TRBJ1-3
ASSRITGGPYNEQF,TRBV5-1,TRBJ2-1
ASSIVATANQPQH,TRBV19,TRBJ1-5
ASSVQIGLVAGELF,TRBV9,TRBJ2-2
ASRWQGAITDTQY,TRBV25-1,TRBJ2-3
ASSRSGNTIY,TRBV7-2,TRBJ1-3
ASTSQRADGYT,TRBV6-2/TRBV6-3,TRBJ1-2
ASSPLDSGHGYT,TRBV5-1,TRBJ1-2
ASSYGDRVGIQY,TRBV6-5,TRBJ2-4
ASSLILSTNTGELF,TRBV7-9,TRBJ2-2
ASSLLTETNGYT,TRBV5-1,TRBJ1-2
AISDRGYQETQY,TRBV10-3,TRBJ2-5
SARGTGPREAF,TRBV20-1,TRBJ1-1
ASTRQGFHEQY,TRBV28,TRBJ2-7
ASSRVGAGANVLT,TRBV5-1,TRBJ2-6
ASSYPPTQY,TRBV7-9,TRBJ2-5
SARSPRQGGNEQY,TRBV20-1,TRBJ2-7
SVDLSRVNTEAF,TRBV29-1,TRBJ1-1
ASSAGQGLNTEAF,TRBV6-6,TRBJ1-1
ASSPLRDRADTQY,TRBV4-2,TRBJ2-3
SVPTGGDYGYT,TRBV29-1,TRBJ1-2
ASSLRGQATNEKLF,TRBV13,TRBJ1-4
ATSKWGPGDSSSGSTDTQY,TRBV15,TRBJ2-3
ASRDKRGEFKNEQF,TRBV7-9,TRBJ2-1
ASNSPAAVYTDAQY,TRBV11-2,TRBJ2-3
SARDRGANYGYT,TRBV20-1,TRBJ1-2
ASSKNIANTGELF,TRBV7-7,TRBJ2-2
ASSPSRLRDTAHCEQF,TRBV12-3/TRBV12-4,TRBJ2-1
ASSQDRWTVNTGELF,TRBV4-2,TRBJ2-2
ATSEGANSYNEQF,TRBV24-1,TRBJ2-1
ASSLPGQGTQETQY,TRBV5-1,TRBJ2-5
ASSLSSGLRNNEQF,TRBV7-9,TRBJ2-1
ASSLARTSGVHEQF,TRBV7-6,TRBJ2-1
ASLFGGKNQPQH,TRBV28,TRBJ1-5
ASSSPGTSTSTDTQY,TRBV5-1,TRBJ2-3
SARLAGPTDTQY,TRBV20-1,TRBJ2-3
ASSDYGTGELF,TRBV10-2,TRBJ2-2
ASSLDTYNEQF,TRBV5-1,TRBJ2-1
ASSSTGTANYGYT,TRBV4-2,TRBJ1-2
ASSQTGRIAKNIQY,TRBV4-2,TRBJ2-4
ASSLGTSGYKETQY,TRBV7-2,TRBJ2-5
ASSDLWWYEQY,TRBV6-1,TRBJ2-7
ASSPFAGGGETQY,TRBV27,TRBJ2-5
ASSLGGGRVRKETQY,TRBV7-7,TRBJ2-5
SADTGVYGYT,TRBV29-1,TRBJ1-2
ASRSGARTDTQY,TRBV6-5,TRBJ2-3
ASSLGRGGLNNEQF,TRBV12-3/TRBV12-4,TRBJ2-1
ASSTGVGNTEAF,TRBV19,TRBJ1-1